The 32 T cell receptor beta chains below all came from one sample that was sequenced in a study of cytotoxic CD8 clonotypes in ibrutinib-treated CLL. The method was immunoSEQ multiplex PCR; TCRdb's version includes in-frame clones alone and lacks a portion of them. The profile shows around 25,000 clones, 68% of them singletons. The input for sequencing was PBMCs, taken after 24 months of ibrutinib treatment. Receptors originate from a human donor with chronic lymphocytic leukemia.

The chain carries TRBV19 and TRBJ2-2, with TRBD1 identical over 8 bases. CDR1 and CDR2 from the germline V gene are LNHDA and SQIVND (reference sequence). The CDR3 is 13 residues long. V was pared by 9 bases and J by 6 bases, with 6 bases of the junction left unmatched. The CDR3 sequence: CASQGAWAGELFF. Written as DNA, the CDR3 is TGTGCCAGCCAGGGGGCATGGGCCGGGGAGCTGTTTTTT.

The V call is TRBV27, the J call TRBJ2-1, with D uncertain. With 6 bases removed from V and 9 bases from J, the gap between germline ends came to 12 bases. This CDR3 is built from 12 residues. Germline loops: CDR1 MNHEY, CDR2 SMNVEV (reference sequence). The CDR3 sequence is CASRNQPSEQFF. The CDR3 coding sequence is TGTGCCAGCAGGAACCAGCCGAGTGAGCAGTTCTTC.

This rearrangement joins TRBV6-1 to TRBJ1-1; unclear D gene. There are 13 residues in the CDR3. The ends were cut back, 6 bases at V and 5 bases at J, with 13 bases in the middle. Germline CDR1 is MNHNS and CDR2 is SASEGT. The CDR3 DNA reads as TGTGCCAGCAGGCAGACATCCGGTACTGAAGCTTTCTTT. Translating gives CASRQTSGTEAFF.

This clone has more than one count but fewer than ten. The chain carries TRBV5-1 and TRBJ2-7; perhaps TRBD1 as D (6 bases). This CDR3 has 14 residues. V was shortened by 4 bases and J by 2 bases, with 13 bases between the two germline ends. CDR1 is SGHRS and CDR2 is YFSETQ in the germline V gene. The CDR3 nucleotides read TGCGCCAGCAGCGATCAAGACAGGCCCTACGAGCAGTACTTC. This translates into CASSDQDRPYEQYF.

The table lists this clone with a count of one. The genes are TRBV19 and TRBJ2-7; 8 bases line up with TRBD1. Trimming at V came to 6 bases and at J to 0 bases, leaving 10 bases not matched to a gene. CDR3 length: 16 residues. Germline V gene lookup returns CDR1 LNHDA and CDR2 SQIVND (reference sequence). This CDR3 is CASSTMGQANSYEQYF. The DNA of the CDR3 is TGTGCCAGTAGCACCATGGGACAGGCGAACTCCTACGAGCAGTACTTC.

The chain couples TRBV30 to TRBJ2-3; no definite D call. Germline loops: CDR1 GTSNPN, CDR2 SVGIG (reference sequence). This CDR3 spans 14 amino acids. V gave up 3 bases and J gave up 2 bases, with 12 bases separating them. The CDR3 loop is CAWSRSVLTDTQYF. CDR3 nucleotides: TGTGCCTGGAGCCGATCGGTCCTCACAGATACGCAGTATTTT. Together with reference TRBV30 and TRBJ2-3, the CDR3 gives the full variable domain: SQTIHQWPATLVQPVGSPLSLECTVEGTSNPNLYWYRQAAGRGLQLLFYSVGIGQISSEVPQNLSASRPQDRQFILSSKKLLLSDSGFYLCAWSRSVLTDTQYFGPGTRLTVL.

CDR3 DNA: TGTGCCAGCAGCGGCGGGACAGCAGTTGAAGCTTTCTTT. It is translated as CASSGGTAVEAFF. The rearrangement uses TRBV5-5 and TRBJ1-1; 7 positions agree with TRBD1. CDR1 is SGHKS and CDR2 is YYEKEE in the germline V gene (reference sequence). V shed 4 bases, J shed 7 bases, and the junction held 7 bases outside the gene matches. The CDR3 spans 13 residues. Using reference TRBV5-5 and TRBJ1-1 for the parts outside the CDR3, the full variable domain is DAGVTQSPTHLIKTRGQQVTLRCSPISGHKSVSWYQQVLGQGPQFIFQYYEKEERGRGNFPDRFSARQFPNYSSELNVNALLLGDSALYLCASSGGTAVEAFFGQGTRLTVV.

The V call is TRBV27, the J call TRBJ2-5; 7 bases are a match to TRBD2. V was clipped by 6 bases and J by 9 bases; unmatched bases: 10. The CDR3 covers 13 residues. From germline, CDR1 is MNHEY and CDR2 SMNVEV (reference sequence). The CDR3 spells CASRDIRRGAQYF. The CDR3 coding sequence is TGTGCCAGCAGGGATATACGTCGGGGGGCCCAGTACTTC.

This clone showed up just once. The rearrangement uses TRBV10-3 and TRBJ2-3; TRBD2 agrees at 10 bases. Germline V gene lookup returns CDR1 ENHRY and CDR2 SYGVKD. This CDR3 is 17 amino acids long. The trim removed 2 bases at V and 3 bases at J, leaving 8 bases unmatched. CDR3 protein: CAISEVQRGGGTDTQYF. CDR3 nucleotides: TGTGCCATCAGTGAGGTCCAGCGGGGGGGCGGAACAGATACGCAGTATTTT.

The rearrangement uses TRBV29-1 and TRBJ2-1; 11 bases fit TRBD2. After removal of 3 bases from V and 0 bases from J, the junction contained 13 bases not matched to a gene. Germline values: CDR1 SQVTM, CDR2 ANQGSEA. The CDR3 spans 19 residues. The CDR3 nucleotides are TGCAGCGTTGATAGCGGGGGGGCCGTGAGGGGTTTCTCCTACAATGAGCAGTTCTTC. It specifies CSVDSGGAVRGFSYNEQFF.

The chain uses TRBV5-4 and TRBJ1-1; 8 positions agree with TRBD1. J was trimmed by 0 bases and V by 7 bases; bases with no gene match: 8. Germline CDR1 is SGHNT and CDR2 is YYREEE (reference sequence). This CDR3 contains 15 residues. The CDR3 spells CASSSDREVNTEAFF. CDR3 DNA: TGTGCCAGCTCCTCGGACAGGGAGGTGAACACTGAAGCTTTCTTT.

This chain uses TRBV5-6 with TRBJ1-2, with 10 bases fitting TRBD1. The V segment lost 3 bases and the J segment 4 bases; nucleotides outside the gene matches: 3. Per germline, CDR1 SGHDT and CDR2 YYEEEE. The CDR3 length is 14 residues. CDR3: CASSWDRGGYGYTF. The CDR3 DNA reads TGTGCCAGCAGCTGGGACAGGGGAGGCTATGGCTACACCTTC.

This clone has just a few counts. The chain carries TRBV2 and TRBJ1-2, with D perhaps TRBD1 (6 bases). Germline loops: CDR1 SNHLY, CDR2 FYNNEI. V lost 2 bases to trimming and J lost 3 bases, with 13 bases between them. This CDR3 has 15 amino acids. CDR3 sequence reads: CASSETGRRHYGYTF. The CDR3 coding sequence is TGTGCCAGCAGTGAAACAGGGAGGAGGCACTATGGCTACACCTTC.

The chain has TRBV11-2 and TRBJ1-1; D is ambiguous. The CDR3 covers 14 residues. Between the trimmed V and J ends, which lost 1 base and 1 base, there was a span of 7 bases. Germline CDR1 and CDR2: SGHAT and FQNNGV. CDR3 protein: CASSLGVGNTEAFF. CDR3 in DNA: TGTGCCAGCAGCTTAGGGGTGGGGAACACTGAAGCTTTCTTT.

This chain connects TRBV7-9 to TRBJ2-7; D may be TRBD2 (6 bases). Per germline, CDR1 SEHNR and CDR2 FQNEAQ (reference sequence). The CDR3 totals 14 residues. Trimming cost V 5 bases and J 2 bases, with 13 bases left between them. The CDR3 DNA is TGTGCCAGCAGCCTCCGGGGGATCACCTACGAGCAGTACTTC. Its protein is CASSLRGITYEQYF. The whole variable domain, filled in from reference TRBV7-9 and TRBJ2-7, reads DTGVSQNPRHKITKRGQNVTFRCDPISEHNRLYWYRQTLGQGPEFLTYFQNEAQLEKSRLLSDRFSAERPKGSFSTLEIQRTEQGDSAMYLCASSLRGITYEQYFGPGTRLTVT.

V usage is TRBV29-1 and J usage is TRBJ1-2; the match to TRBD1 covers 7 bases. The CDR3 contains 12 residues. The junction had 5 bases not matched to a gene; V was cut back by 8 bases and J by 2 bases. Germline values: CDR1 SQVTM, CDR2 ANQGSEA. The CDR3 here is CSLWGQNYGYTF. The CDR3 DNA reads TGCAGCTTATGGGGACAGAACTATGGCTACACCTTC.

The chain carries TRBV10-1 and TRBJ1-2; maybe TRBD1 (5 bases). Between the trimmed V and J ends, which lost 6 bases and 6 bases, there was a span of 11 bases. The CDR3 sequence is 12 residues long. The germline CDR1 and CDR2 sequences are WNHNN and SYGVQD (reference sequence). The CDR3 here is CASSRDLDGYTF. CDR3 DNA sequence: TGCGCCAGCAGCCGGGACCTCGATGGCTACACCTTC.

The chain employs TRBV6-6 and TRBJ1-6; 7 positions agree with TRBD1. The CDR3 is made up of 16 amino acids. V lost 2 bases, J lost 5 bases, and 6 bases stayed unmatched. CDR1 and CDR2 from the germline V gene are MNHNY and SVGAGI (reference sequence). The CDR3 spells CASSYHPGTDNSPLHF. The CDR3 bases are TGTGCCAGCAGTTACCACCCCGGGACAGATAATTCACCCCTCCACTTT.

The genes are TRBV11-2 and TRBJ1-1; 8 bases line up with TRBD1. With V trimmed by 4 bases and J by 2 bases, 0 bases remained unmatched. The CDR3 has 13 amino acids. Germline loops: CDR1 SGHAT, CDR2 FQNNGV. DNA for the CDR3: TGTGCCAGCAGCTCAGGGGGCAACACTGAAGCTTTCTTT. As protein: CASSSGGNTEAFF.

The CDR3 DNA is TGCGCCAGCAGCTTGGCGGGACAGGGTGGGGAAGGCTACACCTTC. It codes for CASSLAGQGGEGYTF. The chain uses TRBV5-1 and TRBJ1-2, with TRBD1 identical over 9 bases. V gave up 0 bases and J gave up 8 bases; unmatched junction bases: 8. This CDR3 has 15 amino acids. CDR1 is SGHRS and CDR2 is YFSETQ in the germline V gene.

V gene TRBV27 combines with J gene TRBJ2-1; 7 positions match TRBD2. Germline CDR1 reads MNHEY; CDR2 reads SMNVEV (reference sequence). This CDR3 has 14 amino acids. After removal of 4 bases from V and 2 bases from J, the junction contained 2 bases not matched to a gene. CDR3 protein: CASSSSGAYNEQFF. CDR3 sequence (DNA): TGTGCCAGCAGTTCAAGCGGGGCCTACAATGAGCAGTTCTTC.

The genes are TRBV5-4 and TRBJ2-1; D might be TRBD1 (6 bases). The CDR3 has 16 amino acids. Trimming removed 3 bases at V and 6 bases at J, with 19 bases between. The V gene's germline CDR1 is SGHNT and CDR2 YYREEE (reference sequence). CDR3 sequence (DNA): TGTGCCAGCAGCTCGAAAAAACAGGGTATGGGCAATGAGCAGTTCTTC. Protein product: CASSSKKQGMGNEQFF.

The gene calls are TRBV5-6 and TRBJ1-1; D is unclear. Per germline, CDR1 SGHDT and CDR2 YYEEEE. V was trimmed by 0 bases and J by 3 bases, leaving 3 bases between them. The CDR3 has 12 amino acids. The CDR3 loop reads CASSLGHTEAFF. CDR3 nucleotides: TGTGCCAGCAGCTTGGGACACACTGAAGCTTTCTTT.

The chain links TRBV11-2 to TRBJ1-6; 9 bases map to TRBD1. Germline values: CDR1 SGHAT, CDR2 FQNNGV. The CDR3 loop spans 16 amino acids. The V gene end was trimmed by 0 bases and the J gene end by 5 bases; junction bases not matched to a gene: 2. The CDR3 spells CASSLEGTGHNSPLHF. The CDR3 coding sequence is TGTGCCAGCAGCTTAGAAGGGACAGGGCATAATTCACCCCTCCACTTT.

The chain has TRBV5-5 and TRBJ2-7, with 8 bases that match TRBD2. The CDR3 is 15 residues long. V lost 3 bases to trimming and J lost 9 bases; unmatched junction nucleotides: 14. Germline values: CDR1 SGHKS, CDR2 YYEKEE (reference sequence). Written as DNA, the CDR3 is TGTGCCAGCAGCTCATCTCGCGGGGGGAAAGAGGGGCAGTACTTC. It codes for CASSSSRGGKEGQYF.

The chain links TRBV7-9 to TRBJ1-1; TRBD1 matches 9 bases. The CDR3 length is 15 residues. The germline V gene encodes CDR1 SEHNR and CDR2 FQNEAQ (reference sequence). Trimming removed 5 bases from V and 0 bases from J; junction bases left unmatched: 4. CDR3 protein: CASSEGQGLNTEAFF. The CDR3 nucleotides read TGTGCCAGCAGCGAGGGACAGGGACTGAACACTGAAGCTTTCTTT.

This clone was seen more than once but under ten times. The chain combines TRBV19 with TRBJ1-2; D is perhaps TRBD1 (6 bases). V lost 4 bases to trimming and J lost 5 bases, with 14 bases between them. CDR1 and CDR2 from the germline V gene are LNHDA and SQIVND (reference sequence). The CDR3 has 14 residues. The CDR3 sequence is CASSSQGPPYGYTF. CDR3 nucleotide sequence: TGTGCCAGTAGTAGCCAGGGGCCCCCTTATGGCTACACCTTC.

The chain recombines TRBV4-1 with TRBJ1-5; D is uncertain. CDR1 and CDR2 (germline): MGHRA, YSYEKL. The V gene lost 1 base and the J gene lost 6 bases, with 13 bases spanning the gap. The CDR3 covers 15 residues. The CDR3 reads CASSQARETSQPQHF. Here the CDR3 DNA reads TGCGCCAGCAGCCAAGCCCGGGAGACCAGTCAGCCCCAGCATTTT.

This clone came up once. V gene TRBV5-1 combines with J gene TRBJ2-3; the D is unclear. Germline V lookup: CDR1 SGHRS, CDR2 YFSETQ. The V end was cut by 3 bases, the J end by 3 bases, with 5 bases between. The CDR3 has 12 residues. Written as DNA, the CDR3 is TGCGCCAGCAGCTGGGCAACAGATACGCAGTATTTT. It codes for CASSWATDTQYF.

The chain uses TRBV6-5 and TRBJ1-5; tentatively, D is TRBD1 (6 bases). The length of the CDR3 is 16 residues. Germline lookup yields CDR1 MNHEY and CDR2 SVGAGI. Trimming stripped 4 bases from V and 0 bases from J, with 13 bases between. CDR3 residues: CASSSWTGHSNQPQHF. The CDR3, as DNA: TGTGCCAGCAGTTCCTGGACGGGACATAGCAATCAGCCCCAGCATTTT.

This clone is categorized as medium-sized. The V and J genes are TRBV5-6 and TRBJ1-2; no clear D. The CDR3 contains 17 residues. CDR1 is SGHDT, CDR2 YYEEEE, per germline. Trimming pared 4 bases from V and 2 bases from J, leaving 21 bases between. The CDR3 region is CASSNVDGSRTNYGYTF. CDR3 coding DNA: TGTGCCAGCAGCAACGTGGACGGCTCGCGTACCAACTATGGCTACACCTTC. Supplemented by reference TRBV5-6 and TRBJ1-2, the full variable domain reads DAGVTQSPTHLIKTRGQQVTLRCSPKSGHDTVSWYQQALGQGPQFIFQYYEEEERQRGNFPDRFSGHQFPNYSSELNVNALLLGDSALYLCASSNVDGSRTNYGYTFGSGTRLTVV.

V and J are TRBV5-1 and TRBJ1-6, with 8 bases aligning to TRBD1. From germline, CDR1 is SGHRS and CDR2 YFSETQ. The CDR3 has 14 residues. J gave up 9 bases and V 3 bases, and 5 bases lay outside the gene matches. CDR3 in amino acids: CASSSGQGGSPLHF. As DNA, the CDR3 is TGCGCCAGCAGCTCCGGACAGGGCGGTTCACCCCTCCACTTT.